One and the same sample provided the 6 T cell receptor beta chains below, sequenced in a study of control samples from healthy donors and cancer patients. TCRdb's table, derived via immunoSEQ multiplex PCR, lists solely in-frame clones and lacks some. This sample has about 100,000 clones, with around 89% found just once. The sample was blood. These TCRs come from a man younger than 45 in good health.

This rearrangement joins TRBV14 to TRBJ1-1; D uncertain. V was trimmed by 4 bases and J by 9 bases, leaving 15 bases between them. Germline loops: CDR1 SGHDN, CDR2 FVKESK. The CDR3 is made up of 13 amino acids. DNA of the CDR3: TGTGCCAGCAGCCTTACGCTCCGGGCCCAAGCTTTCTTT. The encoded protein is CASSLTLRAQAFF.

The DNA of the CDR3 is TGTGCCAGCAGAAGGACAGACACTGAAGCTTTCTTT. Its translation: CASRRTDTEAFF. The chain is built from TRBV5-8 and TRBJ1-1; TRBD1 might be the D (6 bases). The germline V gene has CDR1 SGHTS and CDR2 YDEGEE. The CDR3 has 12 amino acids. V was pared by 5 bases and J by 3 bases, with 8 bases between.

The rearrangement links TRBV5-4 to TRBJ2-5; 9 nucleotides align to TRBD2. Per the germline V gene, CDR1 is SGHNT and CDR2 is YYREEE (reference sequence). V was clipped by 2 bases and J by 4 bases; unmatched bases: 15. The CDR3 runs 18 residues. The chain's CDR3 is CASSFRTSTSGQGETQYF. The CDR3 region has the DNA TGTGCCAGCAGCTTCAGGACCTCGACTAGCGGTCAAGGAGAGACCCAGTACTTC.

This chain connects TRBV7-6 to TRBJ2-5; the D gene is possibly TRBD2 (5 bases). The CDR3 has 15 amino acids. With 1 base removed from V and 1 base from J, the gap between germline ends came to 10 bases. Germline CDR1 is SGHVS and CDR2 is FNYEAQ. This chain's CDR3 is CASSLDTSSQETQYF. In nucleotides, the CDR3 is TGTGCCAGCAGCTTAGACACTAGTTCCCAAGAGACCCAGTACTTC.

The chain combines TRBV2 with TRBJ1-1; D is uncertain. Trimming removed 6 bases at V and 4 bases at J, with 12 bases between. This CDR3 region has 13 residues. Germline V gene sequence: CDR1 SNHLY, CDR2 FYNNEI. The CDR3 DNA follows: TGTGCCAGCAGGAGGGATTTATTCACTGAAGCTTTCTTT. Translating gives CASRRDLFTEAFF.

This sequence joins TRBV24-1 and TRBJ2-3; possible D gene TRBD1, 6 bases. The CDR3 sequence is 14 residues long. V was cut by 7 bases and J by 0 bases, with 10 bases left in between. Per the germline V gene, CDR1 is KGHDR and CDR2 is SFDVKD. The CDR3 here is CATRQGSSTDTQYF. CDR3 DNA: TGTGCCACCAGACAGGGTTCTAGCACAGATACGCAGTATTTT.